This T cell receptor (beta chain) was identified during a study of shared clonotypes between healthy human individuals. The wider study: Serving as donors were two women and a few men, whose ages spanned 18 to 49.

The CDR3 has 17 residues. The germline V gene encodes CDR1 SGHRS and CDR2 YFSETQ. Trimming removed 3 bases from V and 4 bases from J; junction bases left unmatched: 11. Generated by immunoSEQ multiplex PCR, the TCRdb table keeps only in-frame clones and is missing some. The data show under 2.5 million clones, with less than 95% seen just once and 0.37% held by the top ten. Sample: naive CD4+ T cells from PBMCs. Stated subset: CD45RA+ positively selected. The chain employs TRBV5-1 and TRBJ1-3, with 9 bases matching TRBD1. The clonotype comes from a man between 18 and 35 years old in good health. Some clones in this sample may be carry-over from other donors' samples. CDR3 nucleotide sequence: TGCGCCAGCAGCTCACGCCCGGGACAGGGATCAGGAAACACCATATATTTT. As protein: CASSSRPGQGSGNTIYF.